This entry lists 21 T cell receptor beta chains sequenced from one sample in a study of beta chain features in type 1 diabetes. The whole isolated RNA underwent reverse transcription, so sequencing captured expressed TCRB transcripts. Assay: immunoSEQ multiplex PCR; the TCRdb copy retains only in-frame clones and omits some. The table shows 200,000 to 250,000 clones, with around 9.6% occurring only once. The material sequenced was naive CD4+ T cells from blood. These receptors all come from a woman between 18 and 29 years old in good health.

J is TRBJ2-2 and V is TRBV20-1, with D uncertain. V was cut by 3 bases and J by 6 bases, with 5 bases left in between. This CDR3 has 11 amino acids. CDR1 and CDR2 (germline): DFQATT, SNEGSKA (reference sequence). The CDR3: CSASGSGELFF. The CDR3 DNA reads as TGCAGTGCTAGCGGGTCCGGGGAGCTGTTTTTT.

Here the CDR3 reads CASSLPGLAGAGNEQFF. CDR3 DNA sequence: TGTGCCAGCAGCCTCCCGGGACTAGCGGGAGCCGGGAATGAGCAGTTCTTC. The chain links TRBV4-2 to TRBJ2-1; TRBD2 aligns across 14 bases. This CDR3 is 17 amino acids long. J lost 7 bases, V lost 4 bases, and 9 bases had no gene match. Germline CDR1 LGHNA, CDR2 YNFKEQ.

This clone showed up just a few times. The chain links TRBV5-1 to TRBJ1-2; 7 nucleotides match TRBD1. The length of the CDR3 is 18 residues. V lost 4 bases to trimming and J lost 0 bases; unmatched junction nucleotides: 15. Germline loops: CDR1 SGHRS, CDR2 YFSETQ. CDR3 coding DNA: TGCGCCAGCAGCCTCCGGCCGGACAGGACGGCCGCTAACTATGGCTACACCTTC. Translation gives CASSLRPDRTAANYGYTF.

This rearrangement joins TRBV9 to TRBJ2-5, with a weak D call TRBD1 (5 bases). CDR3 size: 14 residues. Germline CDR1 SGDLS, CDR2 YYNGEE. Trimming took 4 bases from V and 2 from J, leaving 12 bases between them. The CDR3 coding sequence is TGTGCCAGCAGCCCGACAGCGAATCAAGAGACCCAGTACTTC. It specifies CASSPTANQETQYF. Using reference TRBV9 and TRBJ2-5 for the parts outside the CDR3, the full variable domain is DSGVTQTPKHLITATGQRVTLRCSPRSGDLSVYWYQQSLDQGLQFLIQYYNGEERAKGNILERFSAQQFPDLHSELNLSSLELGDSALYFCASSPTANQETQYFGPGTRLLVL.

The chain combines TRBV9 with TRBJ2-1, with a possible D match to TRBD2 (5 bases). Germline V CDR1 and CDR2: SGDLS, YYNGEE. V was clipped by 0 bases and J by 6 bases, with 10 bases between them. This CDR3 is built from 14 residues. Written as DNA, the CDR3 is TGTGCCAGCAGCGTAGCTACGGGGTTCAATGAGCAGTTCTTC. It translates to CASSVATGFNEQFF. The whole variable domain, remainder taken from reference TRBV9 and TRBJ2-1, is DSGVTQTPKHLITATGQRVTLRCSPRSGDLSVYWYQQSLDQGLQFLIQYYNGEERAKGNILERFSAQQFPDLHSELNLSSLELGDSALYFCASSVATGFNEQFFGPGTRLTVL.

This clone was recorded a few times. CDR3 sequence: CASPPADTQYF. CDR3 in DNA: TGTGCCAGCCCCCCCGCAGATACGCAGTATTTT. This chain connects TRBV27 to TRBJ2-3; D ambiguous. The CDR3 spans 11 residues. Germline lookup yields CDR1 MNHEY and CDR2 SMNVEV (reference sequence). Trimming took off 8 bases at V and 4 bases at J, with 7 bases between the two ends.

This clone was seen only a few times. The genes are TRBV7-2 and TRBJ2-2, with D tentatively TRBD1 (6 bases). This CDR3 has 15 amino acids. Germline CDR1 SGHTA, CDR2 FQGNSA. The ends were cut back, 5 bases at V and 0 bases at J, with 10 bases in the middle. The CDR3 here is CASSRRTANTGELFF. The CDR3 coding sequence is TGTGCCAGCAGCCGTCGGACAGCGAACACCGGGGAGCTGTTTTTT.

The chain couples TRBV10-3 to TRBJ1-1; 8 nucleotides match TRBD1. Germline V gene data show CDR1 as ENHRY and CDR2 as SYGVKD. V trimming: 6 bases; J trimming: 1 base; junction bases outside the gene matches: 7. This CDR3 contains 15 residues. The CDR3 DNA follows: TGTGCCATCAGCCGGAAGGGACAGGAGAACACTGAAGCTTTCTTT. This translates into CAISRKGQENTEAFF.

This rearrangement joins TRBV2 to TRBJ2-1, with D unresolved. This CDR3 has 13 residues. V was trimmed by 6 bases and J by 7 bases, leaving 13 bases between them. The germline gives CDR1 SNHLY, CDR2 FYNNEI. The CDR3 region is CASSNEMENEQFF. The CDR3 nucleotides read TGTGCCAGCAGCAACGAGATGGAGAATGAGCAGTTCTTC. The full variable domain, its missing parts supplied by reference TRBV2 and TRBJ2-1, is EPEVTQTPSHQVTQMGQEVILRCVPISNHLYFYWYRQILGQKVEFLVSFYNNEISEKSEIFDDQFSVERPDGSNFTLKIRSTKLEDSAMYFCASSNEMENEQFFGPGTRLTVL.

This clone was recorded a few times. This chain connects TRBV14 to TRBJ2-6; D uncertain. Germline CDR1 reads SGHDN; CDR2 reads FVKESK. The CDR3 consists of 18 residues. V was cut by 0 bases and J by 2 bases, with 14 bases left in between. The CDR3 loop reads CASSQEGALLAGANVLTF. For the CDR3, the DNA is TGTGCCAGCAGCCAAGAAGGAGCGCTTTTGGCTGGGGCCAACGTCCTGACTTTC.

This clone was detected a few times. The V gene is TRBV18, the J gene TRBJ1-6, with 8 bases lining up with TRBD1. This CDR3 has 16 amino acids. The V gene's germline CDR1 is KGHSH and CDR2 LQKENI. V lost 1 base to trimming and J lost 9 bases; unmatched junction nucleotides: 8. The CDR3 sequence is CASSPQSETGVSPLHF. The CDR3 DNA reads TGTGCCAGCTCACCACAGAGCGAGACAGGGGTTTCACCCCTCCACTTT. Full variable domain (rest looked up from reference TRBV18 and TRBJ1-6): NAGVMQNPRHLVRRRGQEARLRCSPMKGHSHVYWYRQLPEEGLKFMVYLQKENIIDESGMPKERFSAEFPKEGPSILRIQQVVRGDSAAYFCASSPQSETGVSPLHFGNGTRLTVT.

This chain's CDR3 is CASSSGQGTGIQYF. In nucleotides, the CDR3 is TGTGCCAGCAGTTCGGGACAGGGAACAGGCATTCAGTACTTC. This chain uses TRBV6-1 with TRBJ2-4, with 9 bases aligning to TRBD1. Germline trimming cut 5 bases from V and 9 bases from J; bases unmatched to any gene: 8. Per germline, CDR1 MNHNS and CDR2 SASEGT. The CDR3 spans 14 residues.

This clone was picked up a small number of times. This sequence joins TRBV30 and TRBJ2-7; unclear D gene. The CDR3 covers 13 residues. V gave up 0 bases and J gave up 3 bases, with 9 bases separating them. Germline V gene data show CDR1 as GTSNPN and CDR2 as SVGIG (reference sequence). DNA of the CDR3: TGTGCCTGGAGTGTACGACTGGACTACGAGCAGTACTTC. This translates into CAWSVRLDYEQYF. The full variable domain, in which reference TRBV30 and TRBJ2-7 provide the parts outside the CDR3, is SQTIHQWPATLVQPVGSPLSLECTVEGTSNPNLYWYRQAAGRGLQLLFYSVGIGQISSEVPQNLSASRPQDRQFILSSKKLLLSDSGFYLCAWSVRLDYEQYFGPGTRLTVT.

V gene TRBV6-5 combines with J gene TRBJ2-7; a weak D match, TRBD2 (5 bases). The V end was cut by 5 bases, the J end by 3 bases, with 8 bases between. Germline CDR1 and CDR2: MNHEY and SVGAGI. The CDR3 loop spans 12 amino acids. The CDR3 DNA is TGTGCCAGCAGTCCGGGGAGCTACGAGCAGTACTTC. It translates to CASSPGSYEQYF.

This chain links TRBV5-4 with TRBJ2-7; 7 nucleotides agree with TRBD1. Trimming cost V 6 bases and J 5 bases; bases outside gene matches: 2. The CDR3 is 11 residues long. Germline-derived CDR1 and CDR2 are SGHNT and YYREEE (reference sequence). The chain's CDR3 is CASTQGNEQYF. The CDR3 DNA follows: TGTGCCAGCACACAGGGGAACGAGCAGTACTTC.

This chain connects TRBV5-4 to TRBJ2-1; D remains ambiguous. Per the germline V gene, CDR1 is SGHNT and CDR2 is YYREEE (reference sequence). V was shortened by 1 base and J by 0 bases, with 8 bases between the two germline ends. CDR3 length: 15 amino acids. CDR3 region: CASSLQASSYNEQFF. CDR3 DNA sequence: TGTGCCAGCAGCTTGCAAGCGAGCTCCTACAATGAGCAGTTCTTC.

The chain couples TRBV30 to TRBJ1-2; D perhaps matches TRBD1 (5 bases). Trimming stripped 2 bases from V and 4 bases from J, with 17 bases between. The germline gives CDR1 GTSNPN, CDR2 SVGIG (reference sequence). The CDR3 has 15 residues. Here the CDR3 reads CAWSPILGGGYGYTF. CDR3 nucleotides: TGTGCCTGGAGTCCCATCCTCGGGGGAGGCTATGGCTACACCTTC.

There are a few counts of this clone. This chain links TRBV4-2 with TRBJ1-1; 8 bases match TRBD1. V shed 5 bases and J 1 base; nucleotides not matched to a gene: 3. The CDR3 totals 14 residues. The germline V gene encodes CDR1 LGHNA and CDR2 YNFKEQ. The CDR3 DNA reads TGTGCCAGCAGCACCGACAGGGGGAACACTGAAGCTTTCTTT. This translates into CASSTDRGNTEAFF.

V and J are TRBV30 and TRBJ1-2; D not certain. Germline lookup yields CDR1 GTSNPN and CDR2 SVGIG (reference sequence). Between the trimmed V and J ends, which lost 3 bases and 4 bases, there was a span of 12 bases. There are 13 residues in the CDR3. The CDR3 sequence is CAWSLDGFYGYTF. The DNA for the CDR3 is TGTGCCTGGAGCCTAGACGGCTTCTATGGCTACACCTTC.

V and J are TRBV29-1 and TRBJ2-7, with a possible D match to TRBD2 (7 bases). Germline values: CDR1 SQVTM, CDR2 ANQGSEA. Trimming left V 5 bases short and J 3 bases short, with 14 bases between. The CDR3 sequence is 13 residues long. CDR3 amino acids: CSVFRGAGYEQYF. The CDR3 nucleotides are TGCAGCGTTTTCCGGGGGGCGGGCTACGAGCAGTACTTC.

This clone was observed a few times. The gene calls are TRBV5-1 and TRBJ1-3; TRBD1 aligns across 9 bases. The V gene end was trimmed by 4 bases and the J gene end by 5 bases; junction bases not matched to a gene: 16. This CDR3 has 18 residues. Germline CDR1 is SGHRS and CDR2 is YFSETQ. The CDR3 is CASSGGLYGGTGRNTIYF. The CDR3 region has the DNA TGCGCCAGCAGCGGCGGTCTTTATGGGGGGACAGGGCGAAACACCATATATTTT.